A single sample gave rise to the 25 T cell receptor beta chains below, sequenced in a study of blood T cell repertoires in COVID-19 (dated by TCRdb to about 2020). To prepare the library, the immunoSEQ multiplex PCR assay was applied. TCRdb mirrors the immuneACCESS table, restricted to in-frame sequences. Some clones are absent from its copies; in checked studies, under half trace to an unresolved V gene, and the reason for the others is unknown. The sample yields 65,000 to 90,000 clones; about 88% were counted once. Of the sample, around 6% is held by the ten largest clones. Sequences were obtained from peripheral blood. Receptors originate from an elderly man with COVID-19, enrolled during active disease.

V gene TRBV25-1 combines with J gene TRBJ2-1; a weak D match, TRBD1 (5 bases). This CDR3 is 14 amino acids long. The germline gives CDR1 MGHDK, CDR2 SYGVNS. The V end lost 2 bases, the J end lost 7 bases, and 12 bases lay between the germline ends. CDR3 coding DNA: TGTGCCAGCAGTGAAGCAGGGCCCGGGAATGAGCAGTTCTTC. Translation: CASSEAGPGNEQFF.

V and J are TRBV5-1 and TRBJ1-6; TRBD1 agrees at 7 bases. There are 14 residues in the CDR3. Germline V gives CDR1 SGHRS, CDR2 YFSETQ. The ends lost 7 bases at V and 6 bases at J; junction bases unmatched: 7. CDR3 residues: CASQGTVPNSPLHF. DNA for the CDR3: TGCGCCAGCCAAGGGACAGTTCCTAATTCACCCCTCCACTTT.

The rearrangement uses TRBV19 and TRBJ1-4; D might be TRBD1 (5 bases). Trimming stripped 5 bases from V and 4 bases from J, with 17 bases between. Germline V CDR1 and CDR2: LNHDA, SQIVND (reference sequence). The CDR3 has 16 residues. CDR3 amino acids: CASSGFGGFGNEKLFF. The CDR3 region has the DNA TGTGCCAGTAGTGGGTTCGGGGGTTTTGGTAATGAAAAACTGTTTTTT.

This chain uses TRBV4-1 with TRBJ1-1, with a tentative D call TRBD1 (5 bases). Germline assignment: CDR1 MGHRA and CDR2 YSYEKL. Trimming left V 1 base short and J 5 bases short, with 17 bases between. The CDR3 spans 16 residues. CDR3 coding DNA: TGCGCCAGCAGCCAAGGTATGCGAGGAAGGGGAACTGAAGCTTTCTTT. Residues: CASSQGMRGRGTEAFF.

J is TRBJ1-2 and V is TRBV6-5; TRBD1 is a possible D gene (6 bases). CDR3 length: 12 residues. The V end lost 2 bases, the J end lost 7 bases, and 8 bases lay between the germline ends. Germline values: CDR1 MNHEY, CDR2 SVGAGI. The CDR3 sequence: CASSYVGGGYTF. CDR3 coding DNA: TGTGCCAGCAGTTACGTAGGGGGTGGCTACACCTTC.

The chain carries TRBV28 and TRBJ2-7; D perhaps matches TRBD1 (7 bases). CDR1 and CDR2 from the germline V gene are MDHEN and SYDVKM. The germline V and J ends were trimmed by 2 bases and 1 base, with 15 bases remaining between them. The CDR3 runs 16 residues. CDR3 amino acids: CASSLGGTVGSYEQYF. The CDR3 DNA reads as TGTGCCAGCAGTTTAGGGGGGACAGTCGGTTCCTACGAGCAGTACTTC.

V and J are TRBV2 and TRBJ1-1, with 7 bases identical to TRBD1. Germline V gene lookup returns CDR1 SNHLY and CDR2 FYNNEI. The CDR3 spans 14 residues. J lost 2 bases, V lost 2 bases, and 2 bases had no gene match. Here the CDR3 reads CASSEQGVNTEAFF. CDR3 DNA: TGTGCCAGCAGTGAACAGGGGGTTAACACTGAAGCTTTCTTT.

The chain has TRBV9 and TRBJ2-4; perhaps TRBD2 as D (5 bases). The CDR3 consists of 15 residues. CDR1 is SGDLS, CDR2 YYNGEE, per germline. Trimming stripped 0 bases from V and 5 bases from J, with 12 bases between. The CDR3 reads CASSVAPGVQNIQYF. CDR3 in DNA: TGTGCCAGCAGCGTAGCCCCCGGGGTCCAAAACATTCAGTACTTC.

There are a few counts of this clone. The chain combines TRBV7-2 with TRBJ1-5, with D possibly matching TRBD1 (5 bases). The V end lost 1 base, the J end lost 11 bases, and 18 bases lay between the germline ends. The length of the CDR3 is 15 residues. The germline V gene has CDR1 SGHTA and CDR2 FQGNSA. The CDR3 sequence: CASSLGAGSGGSQHF. CDR3 DNA: TGTGCCAGCAGCTTAGGGGCCGGGTCCGGGGGGTCCCAGCATTTT.

The chain recombines TRBV18 with TRBJ2-3; TRBD1 might be the D (5 bases). This CDR3 is 13 amino acids long. Trimming took off 2 bases at V and 2 bases at J, with 5 bases between the two ends. The germline CDR1 and CDR2 sequences are KGHSH and LQKENI. CDR3 sequence (DNA): TGTGCCAGCTCACCAGGGGCCACAGATACGCAGTATTTT. This sequence encodes CASSPGATDTQYF.

The sample holds one count of this clone. This chain links TRBV29-1 with TRBJ1-2; tentative D call: TRBD1 (6 bases). The CDR3 is 13 amino acids. The V and J ends lost 6 bases and 2 bases respectively, with 13 bases between them. The germline V gene has CDR1 SQVTM and CDR2 ANQGSEA. This CDR3 is CSVATGGNYGYTF. The CDR3 nucleotides are TGCAGCGTGGCGACAGGCGGAAACTATGGCTACACCTTC.

The chain employs TRBV6-5 and TRBJ1-6, with TRBD1 as a possible D gene (5 bases). This CDR3 is 14 amino acids long. Germline V gene sequence: CDR1 MNHEY, CDR2 SVGAGI. V lost 4 bases and J lost 6, with 10 bases in between. The CDR3 region has the DNA TGTGCCAGCAGTTCAGGGTTAGCTAATTCACCCCTCCACTTT. It is translated as CASSSGLANSPLHF.

Remarks on this clone: Other DNA sequences in this sample translate to the same CDR3. This sequence joins TRBV10-3 and TRBJ2-5; D is perhaps TRBD1 (6 bases). The CDR3 extends over 15 amino acids. The ends were cut back, 6 bases at V and 1 base at J, with 15 bases in the middle. Germline CDR1 ENHRY, CDR2 SYGVKD. DNA for the CDR3: TGTGCCATCAGGCCGGGATTGACAGGCCAAGAGACCCAGTACTTC. Translating it yields CAIRPGLTGQETQYF.

J is TRBJ2-2 and V is TRBV18; 7 positions match TRBD1. Trimming removed 8 bases from V and 0 bases from J; junction bases left unmatched: 6. The germline gives CDR1 KGHSH, CDR2 LQKENI. The CDR3 is 15 amino acids. The CDR3 nucleotides are TGTGCCAGCCAAGCCGGACAGGCGAACACCGGGGAGCTGTTTTTT. The encoded protein is CASQAGQANTGELFF.

The rearrangement uses TRBV3-1 (or the pseudogene TRBV3-2) and TRBJ1-3; TRBD1 is a possible D gene (6 bases). The V gene's germline CDR1 is LGHDT and CDR2 YNNKEL (reference sequence). CDR3 length equals 16 residues. Trimming cost V 1 base and J 4 bases, with 14 bases left between them. In nucleotides, the CDR3 is TGTGCCAGCAGCCAAGCACTTCAGGGGCCCGGAAACACCATATATTTT. Residues: CASSQALQGPGNTIYF.

The chain links TRBV4-1 to TRBJ1-1; 8 bases fit TRBD1. The CDR3 is 14 residues long. V lost 3 bases to trimming and J lost 3 bases; unmatched junction nucleotides: 3. Germline CDR1 reads MGHRA; CDR2 reads YSYEKL. For the CDR3, the DNA is TGCGCCAGCAGCCATGACAGGGGTTACACTGAAGCTTTCTTT. Translating it yields CASSHDRGYTEAFF.

CDR3 loop: CASSSRTGGDGYTF. CDR3 in DNA: TGTGCCAGCAGCTCTAGGACAGGGGGGGATGGCTACACCTTC. The genes are TRBV7-3 and TRBJ1-2, with 10 bases fitting TRBD1. Trimming took 4 bases from V and 6 from J; bases not matched to a gene: 5. Germline CDR1 and CDR2: SGHTA and FQGTGA. This CDR3 region has 14 residues.

The chain combines TRBV6-5 with TRBJ1-2; 7 nucleotides line up with TRBD1. Germline CDR1 is MNHEY and CDR2 is SVGAGI. The CDR3 has 13 amino acids. Trimming took 5 bases from V and 4 from J; bases not matched to a gene: 4. The CDR3 loop reads CASSRGGVYGYTF. The CDR3 DNA is TGTGCCAGCAGTCGAGGGGGCGTCTATGGCTACACCTTC.

The CDR3, as DNA: TGTGCCAGTAGTATAAGTACAGACTATGGCTACACCTTC. Its translation is CASSISTDYGYTF. The rearrangement links TRBV19 to TRBJ1-2; D gene ambiguous. CDR1 and CDR2 (germline): LNHDA, SQIVND (reference sequence). This CDR3 has 13 residues. The germline V and J ends were trimmed by 2 bases and 3 bases, with 7 bases remaining between them.

The chain joins TRBV7-9 to TRBJ2-1, with no clear D. Trimming took off 1 base at V and 5 bases at J, with 12 bases between the two ends. From germline, CDR1 is SEHNR and CDR2 FQNEAQ (reference sequence). The CDR3 length is 15 residues. CDR3 region: CASSLVLGKDNEQFF. The CDR3, as DNA: TGTGCCAGCAGCTTAGTCCTGGGCAAGGACAATGAGCAGTTCTTC.

The J gene is TRBJ1-3, the V gene TRBV7-9; D perhaps matches TRBD1 (5 bases). From germline, CDR1 is SEHNR and CDR2 FQNEAQ (reference sequence). The CDR3 runs to 14 residues. Trimming left V 5 bases short and J 3 bases short, with 11 bases between. For the CDR3, the DNA is TGTGCCAGCAGCCCTCAGGGTGTTGGAAACACCATATATTTT. Translation gives CASSPQGVGNTIYF.

The chain combines TRBV5-1 with TRBJ1-5; D uncertain. V was trimmed by 2 bases and J by 4 bases, leaving 7 bases between them. The CDR3 loop spans 13 amino acids. Germline-derived CDR1 and CDR2 are SGHRS and YFSETQ. CDR3 coding DNA: TGCGCCAGCAGCTTAGACGGGAATCAGCCCCAGCATTTT. This codes for CASSLDGNQPQHF.

This chain joins TRBV6-4 and TRBJ2-3, with D possibly TRBD2 on 5 matching bases. The CDR3 covers 16 residues. Trimming removed 5 bases at V and 0 bases at J, with 15 bases between. CDR1 is MRHNA, CDR2 SNTAGT, per germline. The DNA for the CDR3 is TGTGCCAGCAGTCAGAACCCTGCGGGCAGCACAGATACGCAGTATTTT. It codes for CASSQNPAGSTDTQYF.

The genes are TRBV5-1 and TRBJ2-5, with D possibly being TRBD2 (5 bases). The CDR3 consists of 13 residues. Germline-derived CDR1 and CDR2 are SGHRS and YFSETQ. V lost 3 bases and J lost 2, with 8 bases in between. The CDR3 reads CASSSTGQETQYF. The DNA for the CDR3 is TGCGCCAGCAGCTCGACGGGACAAGAGACCCAGTACTTC.

This clone appeared a few times. The chain joins TRBV6-4 to TRBJ1-1; TRBD1 matches at 7 bases. Germline values: CDR1 MRHNA, CDR2 SNTAGT. V dropped 8 bases and J dropped 7; count of bases not matched to a gene: 4. The CDR3 sequence is 11 residues long. This CDR3 is CASLTGNEAFF. DNA of the CDR3: TGTGCCAGCTTGACAGGGAATGAAGCTTTCTTT.